This passage covers 29 T cell receptor beta chains from one sample sequenced in a study of blood T cells in healthy people across ages. Next came a second PCR, run for roughly 6 to 11 cycles, which used a sample-barcoded 5' primer along with a J-beta primer mix. Using its own MiXCR run on the 5' RACE reads, TCRdb lists one record per CDR3 protein. The sample carries about 1.8 million distinct CDR3 sequences, around half recorded once. The sample consisted of blood. Source of these receptors: a woman aged 40 to 50 in good health.

In nucleotides, the CDR3 is TGTGCCAGCAGCGCTCTAACGAGCGGGGGCAGCAATGAGCAGTTCTTC. Translating gives CASSALTSGGSNEQFF. The V call is TRBV7-3, the J call TRBJ2-1; 8 positions match TRBD2. This CDR3 region has 16 residues. Germline-derived CDR1 and CDR2 are SGHTA and FQGTGA. Trimming removed 5 bases from V and 6 bases from J; junction bases left unmatched: 12.

In this sample, this clonotype turned up many times. V is TRBV9 and J is TRBJ2-5; D is unresolved. Per the germline V gene, CDR1 is SGDLS and CDR2 is YYNGEE. This CDR3 is 14 amino acids long. V dropped 0 bases and J dropped 1 base, with 7 bases sitting between them. DNA for the CDR3: TGTGCCAGCAGCGTAGGACTTGCCCAAGAGACCCAGTACTTC. Its translation: CASSVGLAQETQYF.

J is TRBJ2-7 and V is TRBV18, with 7 bases fitting TRBD2. The J segment lost 1 base and the V segment lost 2 bases, leaving 8 bases of the junction unmatched. From germline, CDR1 is KGHSH and CDR2 LQKENI. CDR3 length equals 16 residues. CDR3 loop: CASSPISGIGSYEQYF. The CDR3 nucleotides read TGTGCCAGCTCACCAATCAGCGGGATAGGGTCCTACGAGCAGTACTTC.

This clonotype was counted once. The chain couples TRBV5-1 to TRBJ2-1; 8 bases agree with TRBD2. The CDR3 consists of 15 residues. Germline V gene lookup returns CDR1 SGHRS and CDR2 YFSETQ. V shed 0 bases and J 9 bases; nucleotides not matched to a gene: 8. In DNA, the CDR3 is TGCGCCAGCAGCTTGGCCGGGACTAGTATCACTGAGCAGTTCTTC. Translated: CASSLAGTSITEQFF.

The CDR3 region has the DNA TGTGCCAGCAGCGTAGCGGGGGGCCTAGCCAAAAACATTCAGTACTTC. It translates to CASSVAGGLAKNIQYF. V gene TRBV9 combines with J gene TRBJ2-4; possible D gene TRBD2, 7 bases. There are 16 residues in the CDR3. Germline V gives CDR1 SGDLS, CDR2 YYNGEE. Trimming removed 0 bases at V and 0 bases at J, with 10 bases between.

The rearrangement joins TRBV7-9 to TRBJ2-7; D gene ambiguous. The germline CDR1 and CDR2 sequences are SEHNR and FQNEAQ (reference sequence). There are 16 residues in the CDR3. Trimming shortened V by 2 bases and J by 1 base, and 15 bases separated the two germline ends. CDR3 region: CASSLSFRYCSYEQYF. For the CDR3, the DNA is TGTGCCAGCAGCTTATCGTTCAGATACTGTTCCTACGAGCAGTACTTC.

This CDR3 reads CASSVAKGRAGGYGYTF. DNA of the CDR3: TGTGCCAGCAGCGTAGCTAAGGGCAGGGCCGGGGGCTATGGCTACACCTTC. The rearrangement uses TRBV9 and TRBJ1-2; D might be TRBD1 (5 bases). Germline CDR1 reads SGDLS; CDR2 reads YYNGEE. CDR3 length: 17 residues. V lost 0 bases and J lost 4, with 19 bases in between.

DNA for the CDR3: TGTGCCAGCAGCTCACAGGGACTAGCGGGAAACAATGAGCAGTTCTTC. It encodes CASSSQGLAGNNEQFF. The chain uses TRBV7-3 and TRBJ2-1, with 13 bases fitting TRBD2. The length of the CDR3 is 16 residues. V lost 4 bases to trimming and J lost 5 bases; unmatched junction nucleotides: 5. CDR1 is SGHTA, CDR2 FQGTGA, per germline.

This clonotype was seen only once. The chain has TRBV11-1 and TRBJ2-7, with a possible D match to TRBD1 (5 bases). From germline, CDR1 is SGHAT and CDR2 FQDESV (reference sequence). V was cut by 0 bases and J by 7 bases, with 22 bases left in between. The length of the CDR3 is 17 residues. As DNA, the CDR3 is TGTGCCAGCAGCTTAGCGGTCGCAGGGCGTTCCTACAATGAGCAGTACTTC. Translated: CASSLAVAGRSYNEQYF.

DNA for the CDR3: TGTGCCAGCAGTGAATACGCGTCTAGCGGAAACAATGAGCAGTTCTTC. Translated, it gives CASSEYASSGNNEQFF. The rearrangement uses TRBV25-1 and TRBJ2-1; TRBD2 matches 7 bases. CDR1 and CDR2 from the germline V gene are MGHDK and SYGVNS. The CDR3 sequence is 16 residues long. The V and J ends lost 0 bases and 5 bases, in that order; junction bases with no gene match: 7.

This clonotype was seen more than once but under ten times. The J gene is TRBJ2-7, the V gene TRBV28, with TRBD1 as a possible D gene (6 bases). Germline loops: CDR1 MDHEN, CDR2 SYDVKM. This CDR3 has 14 residues. V lost 7 bases and J lost 7, with 20 bases in between. This chain's CDR3 is CASTLTGGSLEQYF. The CDR3 DNA reads as TGTGCCAGCACCTTGACAGGAGGATCTCTGGAGCAGTACTTC.

V and J are TRBV5-1 and TRBJ1-1; TRBD1 aligns across 7 bases. The CDR3 spans 13 residues. The V gene end was trimmed by 4 bases and the J gene end by 8 bases; junction bases not matched to a gene: 8. Germline assignment: CDR1 SGHRS and CDR2 YFSETQ. The CDR3 protein is CASSLLGQKEAFF. The CDR3 DNA sequence: TGCGCCAGCAGCCTGCTGGGACAGAAGGAAGCTTTCTTT. The full variable domain, with the rest looked up from reference TRBV5-1 and TRBJ1-1, is KAGVTQTPRYLIKTRGQQVTLSCSPISGHRSVSWYQQTPGQGLQFLFEYFSETQRNKGNFPGRFSGRQFSNSRSEMNVSTLELGDSALYLCASSLLGQKEAFFGQGTRLTVV.

V usage is TRBV6-5 and J usage is TRBJ2-7; 8 bases align to TRBD1. With V trimmed by 4 bases and J by 4 bases, 9 bases remained unmatched. Germline CDR1 MNHEY, CDR2 SVGAGI. CDR3 length: 15 residues. The CDR3 DNA is TGTGCCAGCAGTTGGGGCGGGACAGGAAATTACGAGCAGTACTTC. The encoded protein is CASSWGGTGNYEQYF.

In its sample, this clonotype was seen a few times. This chain uses TRBV12-3 or TRBV12-4 with TRBJ2-3; D is undetermined. V lost 0 bases and J lost 6, with 13 bases in between. The CDR3 covers 15 residues. The CDR3 protein is CASSLAGRVKDTQYF. In DNA, the CDR3 is TGTGCCAGCAGTTTAGCAGGAAGGGTCAAGGATACGCAGTATTTT.

This clonotype has a handful of counts. The gene calls are TRBV12-3 or TRBV12-4 and TRBJ2-1; 11 bases agree with TRBD2. This CDR3 contains 14 residues. V dropped 7 bases and J dropped 7; count of bases not matched to a gene: 6. For the CDR3, the DNA is TGTGCCAGCACTCTAGCGGGGGGCACGAATGAGCAGTTCTTC. This sequence encodes CASTLAGGTNEQFF.

The chain employs TRBV11-3 and TRBJ2-5; 7 bases fit TRBD2. CDR3 length equals 16 residues. J was trimmed by 1 base and V by 4 bases; bases with no gene match: 9. CDR1 is SGHNT, CDR2 YENEEA, per germline. The CDR3 is CASSSSKGLGQETQYF. Written as DNA, the CDR3 is TGTGCCAGCAGCTCCTCCAAAGGACTAGGCCAAGAGACCCAGTACTTC.

This clonotype was observed a few times. The CDR3 loop reads CASSLEGLAENSPQTQYF. CDR3 nucleotides: TGTGCCAGCAGCTTAGAGGGACTAGCGGAGAACTCCCCCCAGACCCAGTACTTC. V and J are TRBV7-2 and TRBJ2-5, with 11 bases identical to TRBD2. This CDR3 comprises 18 residues. The germline V gene encodes CDR1 SGHTA and CDR2 FQGNSA. Trimming removed 1 base from V and 6 bases from J; junction bases left unmatched: 13.

V usage is TRBV6-5 and J usage is TRBJ1-2; the D gene is possibly TRBD1 (5 bases). CDR1 and CDR2 from the germline V gene are MNHEY and SVGAGI. The CDR3 length is 15 residues. The V end lost 5 bases, the J end lost 9 bases, and 22 bases lay between the germline ends. CDR3 protein: CASSLPGRGTMRYTF. The CDR3 DNA reads as TGTGCCAGCAGTCTACCGGGACGGGGAACTATGCGCTACACCTTC.

In its sample, this clonotype was seen many times. The rearrangement links TRBV29-1 to TRBJ2-5; 8 bases align to TRBD1. Germline-derived CDR1 and CDR2 are SQVTM and ANQGSEA. Trimming took 6 bases from V and 5 from J; bases not matched to a gene: 5. This CDR3 comprises 12 residues. The CDR3 protein is CSVTGASETQYF. CDR3 coding DNA: TGCAGCGTGACAGGGGCGTCGGAGACCCAGTACTTC.

The chain couples TRBV11-2 to TRBJ2-5; possibly TRBD2 for D (5 bases). The CDR3 is made up of 14 amino acids. V was clipped by 5 bases and J by 5 bases, with 15 bases between them. Germline assignment: CDR1 SGHAT and CDR2 FQNNGV. CDR3 loop: CASSPVVGGETQYF. The CDR3 DNA follows: TGTGCCAGCAGCCCCGTTGTGGGCGGGGAGACCCAGTACTTC.

The V and J genes are TRBV5-6 and TRBJ2-3; D uncertain. The germline V gene has CDR1 SGHDT and CDR2 YYEEEE. This CDR3 is 16 amino acids long. V shed 0 bases and J shed 2 bases, with 13 bases lying between them. CDR3 nucleotide sequence: TGTGCCAGCAGCTTGGCCGCTAGTGGGAACACAGATACGCAGTATTTT. It codes for CASSLAASGNTDTQYF.

This clonotype was recorded once. The chain recombines TRBV6-6 with TRBJ2-3, with 7 bases aligning to TRBD2. Germline lookup yields CDR1 MNHNY and CDR2 SVGAGI (reference sequence). The CDR3 loop spans 15 amino acids. Trimming removed 3 bases from V and 1 base from J; junction bases left unmatched: 4. CDR3 protein: CASSYYTSGTDTQYF. The DNA for the CDR3 is TGTGCCAGCAGTTATTACACTAGCGGCACAGATACGCAGTATTTT.

The chain carries TRBV20-1 and TRBJ1-6; D is possibly TRBD1 (5 bases). V was cut by 1 base and J by 10 bases, with 17 bases left in between. In germline, CDR1 is DFQATT, CDR2 SNEGSKA (reference sequence). This CDR3 contains 15 residues. CDR3 region: CSARGVGGNNSPLHF. The CDR3 DNA follows: TGCAGTGCTAGAGGGGTCGGGGGAAACAACTCACCCCTCCACTTT.

This clonotype was found a few times. This chain links TRBV12-3 or TRBV12-4 with TRBJ2-1; 7 bases align to TRBD2. V trimming: 4 bases; J trimming: 7 bases; junction bases outside the gene matches: 10. The CDR3 covers 15 residues. Here the CDR3 reads CASSYTRGGWNEQFF. CDR3 nucleotides: TGTGCCAGCAGTTATACTCGCGGGGGTTGGAATGAGCAGTTCTTC.

This clonotype was counted between two and nine times. The rearrangement joins TRBV12-3 or TRBV12-4 to TRBJ2-3; D call uncertain. This CDR3 contains 13 residues. Trimming cost V 7 bases and J 4 bases, with 12 bases left between them. CDR3 sequence (DNA): TGTGCCAGCACCCCCCCCGGTGCAGATACGCAGTATTTT. Protein sequence: CASTPPGADTQYF.

The V and J genes are TRBV6-2 or TRBV6-3 and TRBJ2-1, with 9 nucleotides matching TRBD2. V lost 4 bases to trimming and J lost 0 bases; unmatched junction nucleotides: 7. The CDR3 has 17 residues. Germline V lookup: CDR1 MNHEY, CDR2 SVGEGT. CDR3 in amino acids: CASSFPRLAVSYNEQFF. The CDR3 DNA is TGTGCCAGCAGTTTCCCAAGACTAGCGGTCTCCTACAATGAGCAGTTCTTC.

The gene calls are TRBV21-1 and TRBJ2-4; the table gives TRBD1 as D, unverified against the DNA. TRBV21-1 is flagged as a pseudogene. The CDR3 length is 15 residues. The CDR3 protein is CASSKSGTGMNIQYF. CDR3 nucleotides: TGTGCCAGCAGCAAATCGGGGACAGGGATGAACATTCAGTACTTC.

The rearrangement joins TRBV7-9 to TRBJ2-1, with 9 bases that match TRBD2. CDR3 length equals 16 residues. Germline assignment: CDR1 SEHNR and CDR2 FQNEAQ (reference sequence). Losses at the gene ends were 0 bases for V and 4 bases for J; bases not matched to a gene: 4. The DNA of the CDR3 is TGTGCCAGCAGCTTAGCCCGACTAGCGGCGTACAATGAGCAGTTCTTC. Its translation: CASSLARLAAYNEQFF.

This clonotype appeared a few times. The chain combines TRBV9 with TRBJ1-2; no clear D gene. Germline lookup yields CDR1 SGDLS and CDR2 YYNGEE. The CDR3 loop spans 13 amino acids. Between the trimmed V and J ends, which lost 0 bases and 7 bases, there was a span of 10 bases. The CDR3 nucleotides read TGTGCCAGCAGCGTAGGTTGGGGTGGTGGCTACACCTTC. This sequence encodes CASSVGWGGGYTF. The whole variable domain, filled in from reference TRBV9 and TRBJ1-2, reads DSGVTQTPKHLITATGQRVTLRCSPRSGDLSVYWYQQSLDQGLQFLIQYYNGEERAKGNILERFSAQQFPDLHSELNLSSLELGDSALYFCASSVGWGGGYTFGSGTRLTVV.